This TCR beta chain originates from a study of radiotherapy plus CTLA-4 blockade in lung cancer. At the level of the study: Among all patients, around 19% showed objective responses, while roughly 28% had disease control. General study results and limits: Clones derived from tumor TCRs expanded in blood after radiotherapy plus ipilimumab. Early blood T cell clone changes and increased post-radiation serum interferon-beta were reportedly the strongest response predictors.

Data came from immunoSEQ multiplex PCR; TCRdb stores just in-frame clones and leaves some out. The data show over 70,000 clones, more than 75% seen once. In regard to this clone: What it recognizes is unknown.

Unmatched junction bases numbered 0, after V lost 3 bases and J lost 0 bases. The germline V gene has CDR1 MNHNS and CDR2 SASEGT. The CDR3 length is 14 residues. It was focal radiation plus CTLA-4 blockade with ipilimumab that patients with chemo-refractory metastatic non-small-cell lung cancer received. This clonotype was obtained from a human donor with non-small cell lung cancer who had a partial response to radiotherapy plus ipilimumab. The sequencing here drew on peripheral blood, taken from a patient treated with radiotherapy plus ipilimumab. V is TRBV6-1 and J is TRBJ2-3; 7 positions agree with TRBD1. The CDR3 spells CASSEDRSTDTQYF. The CDR3 nucleotides read TGTGCCAGCAGTGAGGACAGGAGCACAGATACGCAGTATTTT.